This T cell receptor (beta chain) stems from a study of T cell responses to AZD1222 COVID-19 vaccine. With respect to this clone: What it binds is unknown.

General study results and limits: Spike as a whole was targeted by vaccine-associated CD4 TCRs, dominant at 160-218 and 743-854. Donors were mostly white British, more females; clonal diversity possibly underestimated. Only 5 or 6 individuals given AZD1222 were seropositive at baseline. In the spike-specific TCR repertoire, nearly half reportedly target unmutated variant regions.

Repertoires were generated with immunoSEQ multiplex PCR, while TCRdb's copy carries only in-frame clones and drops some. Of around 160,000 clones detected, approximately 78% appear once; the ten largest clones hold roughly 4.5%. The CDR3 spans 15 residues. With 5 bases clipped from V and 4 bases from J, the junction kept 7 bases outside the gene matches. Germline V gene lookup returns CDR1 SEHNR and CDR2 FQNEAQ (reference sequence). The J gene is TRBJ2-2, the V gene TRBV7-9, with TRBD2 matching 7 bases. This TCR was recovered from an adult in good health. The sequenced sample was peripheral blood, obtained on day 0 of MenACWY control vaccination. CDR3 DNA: TGTGCCAGCAGCCCTGAAGTAGCGGGCACCGGGGAGCTGTTTTTT. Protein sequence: CASSPEVAGTGELFF. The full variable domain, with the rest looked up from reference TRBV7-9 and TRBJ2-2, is DTGVSQNPRHKITKRGQNVTFRCDPISEHNRLYWYRQTLGQGPEFLTYFQNEAQLEKSRLLSDRFSAERPKGSFSTLEIQRTEQGDSAMYLCASSPEVAGTGELFFGEGSRLTVL.